A selection of T cell receptor beta chains follows, all from one sample in a study of identical twins. TCRdb ran MiXCR on the 5' RACE reads and lists one entry per CDR3 protein. The table lists 600,000 to 850,000 distinct CDR3 sequences, 15% to 20% of them singletons. These data also formed part of another study, on T cells expressing NK-cell markers.

The source material was PBMCs. The receptors were sampled from a woman between 18 and 29 years old in good health. CDR3s include the opening cysteine and the closing phenylalanine or tryptophan. D genes are given only for firm matches. Part of the rows lack a size; the others show once, few, many or a class for expanded clones.

J gene: TRBJ2-3
D gene: TRBD2
V gene: TRBV12-3/TRBV12-4
clone size: NA
CDR3 DNA: TGTGCCAGCAGGAATAGCGGGAGGGCCGGGGATACGCAGTATTTT
CDR3 protein: CASRNSGRAGDTQYF

J gene: TRBJ2-5
D gene: TRBD1
V gene: TRBV5-5
clone size: NA
CDR3 DNA: TGTGCCAGCGGGACAGGGGGTAAAGAGACCCAGTACTTC
CDR3 protein: CASGTGGKETQYF

J gene: TRBJ2-7
D gene: TRBD2
V gene: TRBV10-3
clone size: many
CDR3 DNA: TGTGCCATCGGCGGGACTAGCTCCTACGAGCAGTACTTC
CDR3 protein: CAIGGTSSYEQYF

J gene: TRBJ2-7
D gene: TRBD1
V gene: TRBV5-1
clone size: NA
CDR3 DNA: TGCGCCAGCAGCTTGTTGGGGACAGGGTCCTACGAGCAGTACTTC
CDR3 protein: CASSLLGTGSYEQYF

J gene: TRBJ1-5
D gene: NA
V gene: TRBV19
clone size: few
CDR3 DNA: TGTGCCAGTAGTAAAGGGATTGGGGCCTATAGCAATCAGCCCCAGCATTTT
CDR3 protein: CASSKGIGAYSNQPQHF

J gene: TRBJ1-1
D gene: TRBD1
V gene: TRBV12-3/TRBV12-4
clone size: many
CDR3 DNA: TGTGCCAGCAGTTTTCCCGGGACAGGGCTGGACACTGAAGCTTTCTTT
CDR3 protein: CASSFPGTGLDTEAFF

J gene: TRBJ2-3
D gene: TRBD2
V gene: TRBV15
clone size: few
CDR3 DNA: TGTGCCACCAGCCCCTATGGCCGGACTAGCGGGGCGGATACGCAGTATTTT
CDR3 protein: CATSPYGRTSGADTQYF

J gene: TRBJ1-1
D gene: NA
V gene: TRBV7-2
clone size: few
CDR3 DNA: TGTGCCAGCAAACAGGGTATGGGGAACACTGAAGCTTTCTTT
CDR3 protein: CASKQGMGNTEAFF

J gene: TRBJ1-2
D gene: NA
V gene: TRBV12-3/TRBV12-4
clone size: NA
CDR3 DNA: TGTGCCAGCAGGCAGGGTTTAGGCTACACCTTC
CDR3 protein: CASRQGLGYTF

J gene: TRBJ2-2
D gene: TRBD2
V gene: TRBV15
clone size: NA
CDR3 DNA: TGTGCCACCAGCAGATGGGTAATAGCGGGACAAACCGGGGAGCTGTTTTTT
CDR3 protein: CATSRWVIAGQTGELFF

J gene: TRBJ2-7
D gene: NA
V gene: TRBV5-6
clone size: NA
CDR3 DNA: TGTGCCAGCAGCGCGTCCAGGTTCGAGCAGTACTTC
CDR3 protein: CASSASRFEQYF

J gene: TRBJ2-5
D gene: TRBD1
V gene: TRBV3-1
clone size: few
CDR3 DNA: TGTGCCAGCAGCCAGCAGGGGGCACGAGAGACCCAGTACTTC
CDR3 protein: CASSQQGARETQYF

J gene: TRBJ1-1
D gene: NA
V gene: TRBV20-1
clone size: few
CDR3 DNA: TGCAGTGCTAGGGGTAGGGGGGGAACTGAAGCTTTCTTT
CDR3 protein: CSARGRGGTEAFF

J gene: TRBJ1-1
D gene: NA
V gene: TRBV7-9
clone size: NA
CDR3 DNA: TGTGCCAGCAGTTGGGCGCTTAATCAAGCTTTCTTT
CDR3 protein: CASSWALNQAFF

J gene: TRBJ2-4
D gene: TRBD2
V gene: TRBV29-1
clone size: NA
CDR3 DNA: TGCAGCGTTGCCCCAGGGGGGATAGCGGGGGGAAACATTCAGTACTTC
CDR3 protein: CSVAPGGIAGGNIQYF

J gene: TRBJ2-3
D gene: TRBD2
V gene: TRBV6-2/TRBV6-3
clone size: few
CDR3 DNA: TGTGCCAGCAGGCGAACTAGCGGGAGAGCGGATACGCAGTATTTT
CDR3 protein: CASRRTSGRADTQYF

J gene: TRBJ2-1
D gene: TRBD1
V gene: TRBV12-3/TRBV12-4
clone size: NA
CDR3 DNA: TGTGCCAGCAGTTTATGGGACAGGGGGCGTAATGAGCAGTTCTTC
CDR3 protein: CASSLWDRGRNEQFF

J gene: TRBJ1-2
D gene: NA
V gene: TRBV12-3/TRBV12-4
clone size: NA
CDR3 DNA: TGTGCCAGCGTAGGGGGCTATGGCTACACCTTC
CDR3 protein: CASVGGYGYTF

J gene: TRBJ1-1
D gene: NA
V gene: TRBV20-1
clone size: NA
CDR3 DNA: TGCAGTGCCCCTAAGGGGAGCACTGAAGCTTTCTTT
CDR3 protein: CSAPKGSTEAFF

J gene: TRBJ2-1
D gene: TRBD2
V gene: TRBV11-2
clone size: few
CDR3 DNA: TGTGCCAGCAGCTTACCCTCCGGGACTAGCGGGAGAGGGTCCTACAATGAGCAGTTCTTC
CDR3 protein: CASSLPSGTSGRGSYNEQFF

J gene: TRBJ2-3
D gene: NA
V gene: TRBV6-5
clone size: few
CDR3 DNA: TGTGCCAGCAGTTACTCAGATCCGACAGATACGCAGTATTTT
CDR3 protein: CASSYSDPTDTQYF

J gene: TRBJ2-5
D gene: NA
V gene: TRBV5-1
clone size: NA
CDR3 DNA: TGCGCCAGCAGCTTGGGGGCAGAGTACCAAGAGACCCAGTACTTC
CDR3 protein: CASSLGAEYQETQYF

J gene: TRBJ2-7
D gene: NA
V gene: TRBV4-3
clone size: NA
CDR3 DNA: TGCGCCAGCAGCCCGGGGGGTGACAGGGAGCAGTACTTC
CDR3 protein: CASSPGGDREQYF

J gene: TRBJ2-4
D gene: NA
V gene: TRBV20-1
clone size: many
CDR3 DNA: TGCAGTGCTAGATCGGGACACCTAACCTCCACAGCCAAAAACATTCAGTACTTC
CDR3 protein: CSARSGHLTSTAKNIQYF

J gene: TRBJ2-7
D gene: NA
V gene: TRBV12-3/TRBV12-4
clone size: NA
CDR3 DNA: TGTGCCAGCAGTTTAAACGGAGCGGTGTCCTACGAGCAGTACTTC
CDR3 protein: CASSLNGAVSYEQYF

J gene: TRBJ1-3
D gene: NA
V gene: TRBV5-1
clone size: NA
CDR3 DNA: TGCGCCAGCAGCTTCACTTCGGGATCTGGAAACACCATATATTTT
CDR3 protein: CASSFTSGSGNTIYF

J gene: TRBJ2-7
D gene: NA
V gene: TRBV5-6
clone size: many
CDR3 DNA: TGTGCCAGCAGCTGGGGGACCGACTACGAGCAGTACTTC
CDR3 protein: CASSWGTDYEQYF

J gene: TRBJ2-7
D gene: TRBD1
V gene: TRBV11-2
clone size: NA
CDR3 DNA: TGTGCCAGCAGCTCCGGGGCGTGGGGACAGGCCACCTACGAGCAGTACTTC
CDR3 protein: CASSSGAWGQATYEQYF

J gene: TRBJ1-1
D gene: NA
V gene: TRBV7-9
clone size: many
CDR3 DNA: TGTGCCAGCAGCTTTAGTTCGAGTATTTATGCTTTCTTT
CDR3 protein: CASSFSSSIYAFF

J gene: TRBJ2-7
D gene: NA
V gene: TRBV6-5
clone size: few
CDR3 DNA: TGTGCCAGCAGTTCCCCGGCAACCTACGAGCAGTACTTC
CDR3 protein: CASSSPATYEQYF

J gene: TRBJ1-4
D gene: NA
V gene: TRBV5-1
clone size: many
CDR3 DNA: TGCGCCAGCAGCTTGGGTCAGGGAGGGGAAAAACTGTTTTTT
CDR3 protein: CASSLGQGGEKLFF

J gene: TRBJ2-7
D gene: TRBD2
V gene: TRBV27
clone size: NA
CDR3 DNA: TGTGCCAGCAGTTTTGAGCGGCTAGCGGGGGGGTTGTACTTC
CDR3 protein: CASSFERLAGGLYF

J gene: TRBJ2-5
D gene: TRBD2
V gene: TRBV10-3
clone size: few
CDR3 DNA: TGTGCCATCCGGGGGACTACCAAGGCCCAAGAGACCCAGTACTTC
CDR3 protein: CAIRGTTKAQETQYF

J gene: TRBJ2-5
D gene: NA
V gene: TRBV20-1
clone size: few
CDR3 DNA: TGCAGTGCCACGGGTCTGCGGGATCAAGAGACCCAGTACTTC
CDR3 protein: CSATGLRDQETQYF

J gene: TRBJ2-5
D gene: NA
V gene: TRBV20-1
clone size: few
CDR3 DNA: TGCAGTGCTACGGCTAGCGCAGAGACCCAGTACTTC
CDR3 protein: CSATASAETQYF

J gene: TRBJ2-7
D gene: NA
V gene: TRBV20-1
clone size: few
CDR3 DNA: TGCAGTGCCTCCCCCCGGGACTGGTTGGGGGAGCAGTACTTC
CDR3 protein: CSASPRDWLGEQYF

J gene: TRBJ1-6
D gene: TRBD1
V gene: TRBV6-1
clone size: NA
CDR3 DNA: TGTGCCAGCACCCGGGACAGGGTCAATTCACCCCTCCACTTT
CDR3 protein: CASTRDRVNSPLHF

J gene: TRBJ2-1
D gene: NA
V gene: TRBV5-1
clone size: NA
CDR3 DNA: TGCGCCAGCAGCTTAGGTAGTTTGATCCAAAGCGAGCAGTTCTTC
CDR3 protein: CASSLGSLIQSEQFF

J gene: TRBJ2-3
D gene: NA
V gene: TRBV9
clone size: NA
CDR3 DNA: TGTGCCAGCAGCCGGGACCTACGCACAGATACGCAGTATTTT
CDR3 protein: CASSRDLRTDTQYF

J gene: TRBJ2-7
D gene: NA
V gene: TRBV3-1
clone size: many
CDR3 DNA: TGTGCCAGCAGCCAAGTTTTCGTGGCCGCGACCTACGAGCAGTACTTC
CDR3 protein: CASSQVFVAATYEQYF

J gene: TRBJ2-7
D gene: TRBD2
V gene: TRBV12-3/TRBV12-4
clone size: NA
CDR3 DNA: TGTGCCAGCAGCCGATCTAGCGGGGAAGTCTACGAGCAGTACTTC
CDR3 protein: CASSRSSGEVYEQYF

J gene: TRBJ1-1
D gene: NA
V gene: TRBV27
clone size: many
CDR3 DNA: TGTGCCAGCAGTCCCGACCGGAGGGGGAACACTGAAGCTTTCTTT
CDR3 protein: CASSPDRRGNTEAFF

J gene: TRBJ1-4
D gene: TRBD1
V gene: TRBV7-9
clone size: NA
CDR3 DNA: TGTGCCAGCAGCTTTACAGGGGGCGGATTTGAAAAACTGTTTTTT
CDR3 protein: CASSFTGGGFEKLFF

J gene: TRBJ2-3
D gene: NA
V gene: TRBV29-1
clone size: once
CDR3 DNA: TGCAGCGTTGAAGCCGCGACGCGAACAGATACGCAGTATTTT
CDR3 protein: CSVEAATRTDTQYF

J gene: TRBJ2-1
D gene: NA
V gene: TRBV11-2
clone size: few
CDR3 DNA: TGTGCCAGCAGCTTAGGGGGCAGCGGAGCCTACAATGAGCAGTTCTTC
CDR3 protein: CASSLGGSGAYNEQFF

J gene: TRBJ1-1
D gene: NA
V gene: TRBV4-1
clone size: NA
CDR3 DNA: TGCGCCAGCAGCCAAATGGCGAACACTGAAGCTTTCTTT
CDR3 protein: CASSQMANTEAFF

J gene: TRBJ1-2
D gene: NA
V gene: TRBV5-1
clone size: NA
CDR3 DNA: TGCGCCAGCAGCTCCACCGACATCTATGGCTACACCTTC
CDR3 protein: CASSSTDIYGYTF

J gene: TRBJ2-1
D gene: TRBD2
V gene: TRBV27
clone size: NA
CDR3 DNA: TGTGCCAGCAGCCGAAGTGGGACTAGCGGGAACAATGAGCAGTTCTTC
CDR3 protein: CASSRSGTSGNNEQFF

J gene: TRBJ2-5
D gene: NA
V gene: TRBV12-3/TRBV12-4
clone size: NA
CDR3 DNA: TGTGCCAGCACCTCTATGGAGGGGGTAAAGACCCAGTACTTC
CDR3 protein: CASTSMEGVKTQYF

J gene: TRBJ1-5
D gene: NA
V gene: TRBV23-1
clone size: NA
CDR3 DNA: TGCGCCAGCAGTCAGTCGTGTGTCAGCAATCAGCCCCAGCATTTT
CDR3 protein: CASSQSCVSNQPQHF

J gene: TRBJ2-7
D gene: TRBD2
V gene: TRBV20-1
clone size: NA
CDR3 DNA: TGCAGTGCTAGAGATCCTAGCGGGCCCGGGCTCGAGCAGTACTTC
CDR3 protein: CSARDPSGPGLEQYF